The T cell receptor beta chain under discussion was sequenced for a study of T cells in Graves' hyperthyroidism and ophthalmopathy. The CDR3 regions of TCR beta were amplified from RNA transcripts. Initially, a first-round RT-PCR of the TCR CDR3 employed the HTBI primer set. TCRdb re-called the multiplex PCR reads with MiXCR, one entry per CDR3 protein. The repertoire includes about 590,000 distinct CDR3 sequences, around a sixth of them detected once, and under 7.5% sits in the top ten. This clonotype occurred many times. The CDR3 has 17 residues. V lost 2 bases, J lost 1 base, and 10 bases stayed unmatched. CDR1 and CDR2 from the germline V gene are SEHNR and FQNEAQ (reference sequence).

Sequencing was carried out using blood. V and J are TRBV7-9 and TRBJ1-1; 7 nucleotides agree with TRBD1. The receptor comes from a young woman with Graves' hyperthyroidism. In DNA form, the CDR3 reads TGTGCCAGCAGCTTAAGGGGGATCGGGACAGCGAACACTGAAGCTTTCTTT. Its protein is CASSLRGIGTANTEAFF.